This entry describes one T cell receptor (beta chain). Antigen unknown. Germline assignment: CDR1 SQVTM and CDR2 ANQGSEA. The V end was cut by 7 bases, the J end by 0 bases, with 12 bases between. This CDR3 region has 13 residues. This entry belongs to a study of cytomegalovirus exposure and HLA in healthy donors. Overall study: In a previous analysis, nearly 120 million unique TCR beta sequences were found from some 180 million T cells.

Researchers ran the PCR with 60 Vbeta and 13 Jbeta primers. The repertoire was sequenced with immunoSEQ multiplex PCR; TCRdb's copy has only in-frame clones and lacks some. Of 170,000 or so clones listed, 79% are singletons. Study-level results: Most TCR sequences were rare, but some public TCRs occurred in many donors. A previous analysis found most TCR beta V segments productive roughly 90% or roughly 30% of the time. Using the classifier, cytomegalovirus status was reportedly diagnosed with high specificity and sensitivity.

The clonotype originates from a woman aged 40 to 55 in good health and CMV-seronegative. The sequenced sample was PBMCs. The J gene is TRBJ1-1, the V gene TRBV29-1; D not resolved. CDR3 bases: TGCAGCGCCCAGGCCGGGATGAACACTGAAGCTTTCTTT. Its translation is CSAQAGMNTEAFF.